This T cell receptor beta chain was recovered during a study of early T cells in non-severe SARS-CoV-2 infection. Study results and limitations: Matching with VDJdb favored anti-spike CD8 responses (missing private and CD4 specificities).

Researchers tagged individual cDNA molecules with unique molecular identifiers. TCRdb re-called the 5' RACE reads with MiXCR, one entry per CDR3 protein. Seen here are around 70,000 distinct CDR3 sequences, 12% observed once, and the top ten hold about 1.7%. This clonotype was detected ten times or more. Its antigen is unidentified. This CDR3 has 13 residues. V lost 5 bases to trimming and J lost 7 bases, with 11 bases between them. The V gene's germline CDR1 is SGHTA and CDR2 FQGTGA. The J gene is TRBJ2-2, the V gene TRBV7-3; D gene uncertain. The TCR originated in an adult who was a healthcare worker with PCR-confirmed SARS-CoV-2 infection or an uninfected control (not recorded which). The sample was whole blood. CDR3 in amino acids: CASSRQVNGELFF. CDR3 sequence (DNA): TGTGCCAGCAGCCGACAAGTTAACGGGGAGCTGTTTTTT. The variable domain in full, with the rest retrieved from reference TRBV7-3 and TRBJ2-2, is GAGVSQTPSNKVTEKGKYVELRCDPISGHTALYWYRQSLGQGPEFLIYFQGTGAADDSGLPNDRFFAVRPEGSVSTLKIQRTERGDSAVYLCASSRQVNGELFFGEGSRLTVL.